Detailed here is one T cell receptor (beta chain). What it binds is not known. Generated by immunoSEQ multiplex PCR, the TCRdb table keeps only in-frame clones and is missing some. Altogether 30,000 to 45,000 clones are present, about 80% being singletons, with the ten largest covering 1.8%. With autoimmune disease history or systemic immunosuppression, patients were excluded. This sample was included in a study of OX40 agonist ivuxolimab in advanced cancers. Across the whole study: Six ivuxolimab dose levels, 0.01 to 10 mg/kg, were given intravenously every 2 weeks.

Study outcomes and limitations: Both CD4+ and CD8+ T cell populations in blood had undergone clonal expansion by week 6 at 0.1 to 3.0 mg/kg.

The germline V and J ends were trimmed by 4 bases and 0 bases, with 10 bases remaining between them. The CDR3 length is 15 residues. From germline, CDR1 is SGDLS and CDR2 YYNGEE. Source: CD4+ or CD8+ T cells sorted from blood, taken in a trial of the OX40 agonist ivuxolimab. The chain employs TRBV9 and TRBJ2-2, with D maybe TRBD1 (6 bases). The receptor was isolated from an adult with an advanced solid tumor such as melanoma, head and neck, liver or kidney cancer. CDR3 region: CASSWQGSNTGELFF. The DNA of the CDR3 is TGTGCCAGCAGCTGGCAGGGGTCGAACACCGGGGAGCTGTTTTTT.